This T cell receptor beta chain was identified during a study of T cell clones after liver transplantation. Germline CDR1 is LNHDA and CDR2 is SQIVND (reference sequence). CDR3 size: 15 residues. Trimming took 5 bases from V and 6 from J; bases not matched to a gene: 10. Generated by immunoSEQ multiplex PCR, the TCRdb table keeps only in-frame clones and is missing some. The sample yields 98,000 or so clones, 75% to 85% seen once. This chain links TRBV19 with TRBJ1-1, with 9 nucleotides matching TRBD1. The specimen was CD4+ T cells from blood, collected before liver transplant. The clonotype was recovered from a human donor who received a liver transplant. The CDR3 DNA is TGTGCCAGTAGTCCGCGGACAGGGGAGATGGCTGAAGCTTTCTTT. Translated: CASSPRTGEMAEAFF.